The clone carrying this T cell receptor (beta chain) came up once. Trimming took off 5 bases at V and 3 bases at J, with 14 bases between the two ends. Germline V gene lookup returns CDR1 SGHVS and CDR2 FQNEAQ. CDR3 length equals 14 residues. This entry comes from a study of blood T cell repertoires in COVID-19. Authors' methods: Reference gene primer amplification gave nucleated cell count estimates. Data came from immunoSEQ multiplex PCR; TCRdb stores just in-frame clones and leaves some out. The D gene and trimming were derived from the DNA, and the V and J assignments and clone size from that table. The table has under 250,000 clones, approximately 91% seen once.

The chain links TRBV7-8 to TRBJ2-7, with D perhaps matching TRBD1 (5 bases). This TCR was sampled from a woman between 55 and 75 years old with acute or convalescent COVID-19. Sequencing was done on a sample of peripheral blood. Here the CDR3 reads CASSPQGRVYEQYF. As DNA, the CDR3 is TGTGCCAGCAGCCCCCAGGGTAGAGTCTACGAGCAGTACTTC.